This TCR beta chain came from a study of shared clonotypes between healthy human individuals. General observations from the study: On the whole, naive subsets had larger estimated richness than memory subsets had. What limited the represented genetic and exposure-history diversity was the small number of donors. Exclusively blood specimens were collected; tissue repertoires likely differ. Among non-shared clonotypes, generation probabilities were lower than among those shared by all four donors.

The CDR3 has 13 amino acids. Trimming removed 8 bases from V and 9 bases from J; junction bases left unmatched: 7. Germline V gene sequence: CDR1 PRHDT, CDR2 FYEKMQ (reference sequence). Selected positively for CCR7 and CD45RO-negative, naive CD8 cells excluded terminally differentiated effector memory CD45RA+ cells. The table came from immunoSEQ multiplex PCR; TCRdb's copy has only in-frame clones and leaves some out. Of some 580,000 clones in the sample, roughly 98% were seen once. Comments on this clone: Its antigen is as yet unknown.

Sequencing was done on a sample of naive CD8+ T cells sorted from blood. This receptor was taken from a young man in good health. This chain uses TRBV13 with TRBJ2-7; 13 bases align to TRBD2. CDR3 protein: CASRTSGSFVQYF. CDR3 in DNA: TGTGCCAGCCGGACTAGCGGGAGCTTTGTGCAGTACTTC.